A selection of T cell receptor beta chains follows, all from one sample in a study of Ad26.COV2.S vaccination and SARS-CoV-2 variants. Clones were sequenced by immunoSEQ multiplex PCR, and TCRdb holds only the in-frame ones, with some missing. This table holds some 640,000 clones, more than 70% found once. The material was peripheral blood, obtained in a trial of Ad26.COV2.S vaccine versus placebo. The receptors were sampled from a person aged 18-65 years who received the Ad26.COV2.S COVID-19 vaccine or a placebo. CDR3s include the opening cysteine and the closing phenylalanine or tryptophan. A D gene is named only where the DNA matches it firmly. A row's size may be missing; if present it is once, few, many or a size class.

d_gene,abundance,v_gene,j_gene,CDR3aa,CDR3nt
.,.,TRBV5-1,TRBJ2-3,CASSLEITDTQYF,TGCGCCAGCAGCTTGGAGATCACAGATACGCAGTATTTT
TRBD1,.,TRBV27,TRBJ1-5,CASSFVGPGAGGSQPQHF,TGTGCCAGCAGTTTCGTCGGACCGGGTGCAGGGGGTAGTCAGCCCCAGCATTTT
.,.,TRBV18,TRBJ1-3,CASSPDVGSSSGNTIYF,TGTGCCAGCTCACCGGACGTAGGCTCGAGCTCTGGAAACACCATATATTTT
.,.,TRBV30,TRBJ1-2,CAWSVKPPNYGYTF,TGTGCCTGGAGTGTAAAACCGCCTAACTATGGCTACACCTTC
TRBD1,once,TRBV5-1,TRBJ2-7,CASSEDRGPEQYF,TGCGCCAGCAGCGAGGACAGGGGCCCCGAGCAGTACTTC
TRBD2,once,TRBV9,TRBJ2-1,CASSLPGLALYNEQFF,TGTGCCAGCAGCTTACCGGGACTAGCGTTGTACAATGAGCAGTTCTTC
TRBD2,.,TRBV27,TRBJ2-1,CASSLGLAGWDEQFF,TGTGCCAGCAGTTTGGGGCTAGCGGGGTGGGATGAGCAGTTCTTC
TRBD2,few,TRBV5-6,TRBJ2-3,CASSLAVLAVDTQYF,TGTGCCAGCAGCTTGGCGGTCCTAGCGGTAGATACGCAGTATTTT
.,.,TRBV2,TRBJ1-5,CASSIGGNQPQHF,TGTGCCAGCAGTATCGGGGGTAATCAGCCCCAGCATTTT
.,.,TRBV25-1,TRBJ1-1,CASSNTGSTEAFF,TGTGCCAGCAGTAACACAGGGTCCACTGAAGCTTTCTTT
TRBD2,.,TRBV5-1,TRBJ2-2,CASRTSDTGELFF,TGCGCCAGCAGGACTAGCGACACCGGGGAGCTGTTTTTT
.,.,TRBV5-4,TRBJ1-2,CASSLNTGLANYGYTF,TGTGCCAGCAGCCTCAATACAGGACTCGCTAACTATGGCTACACCTTC
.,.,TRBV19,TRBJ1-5,CASSMIQLSVTQPQHF,TGTGCCAGTAGTATGATACAGTTATCAGTGACTCAGCCCCAGCATTTT
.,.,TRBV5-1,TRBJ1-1,CASSLAGSTEAFF,TGCGCCAGCAGCTTAGCAGGGAGCACTGAAGCTTTCTTT
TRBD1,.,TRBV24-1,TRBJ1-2,CATRQGANYGYTF,TGTGCCACCAGACAGGGGGCTAACTATGGCTACACCTTC
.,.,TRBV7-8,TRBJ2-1,CASSLGASVANEQFF,TGTGCCAGCAGCCTAGGGGCCTCAGTGGCGAATGAGCAGTTCTTC
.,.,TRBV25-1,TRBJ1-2,CASRASNYGYTF,TGTGCCAGCAGGGCCTCTAACTATGGCTACACCTTC
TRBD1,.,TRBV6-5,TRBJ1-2,CASSRQGGTSYGYTF,TGTGCCAGCAGTCGCCAGGGGGGGACCTCCTATGGCTACACCTTC
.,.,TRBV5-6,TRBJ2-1,CASSSGSRGPYNEQFF,TGTGCCAGCAGCTCGGGGAGCAGGGGACCCTACAATGAGCAGTTCTTC
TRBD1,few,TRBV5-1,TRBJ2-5,CASSPWTGGTETQYF,TGCGCCAGCAGCCCCTGGACAGGGGGAACGGAGACCCAGTACTTC
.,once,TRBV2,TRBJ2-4,CASREPGDKNIQYF,TGTGCCAGCAGGGAACCGGGAGACAAAAACATTCAGTACTTC
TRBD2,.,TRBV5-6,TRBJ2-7,CASSPGLAGGYEQYF,TGTGCCAGCAGCCCCGGACTAGCGGGAGGCTACGAGCAGTACTTC
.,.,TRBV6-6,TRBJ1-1,CASSYSGGKVGTEAFF,TGTGCCAGCAGTTACTCGGGGGGCAAGGTAGGCACTGAAGCTTTCTTT
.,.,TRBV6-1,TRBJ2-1,CASSESSGRFF,TGTGCCAGCAGTGAATCGAGCGGTCGGTTCTTC
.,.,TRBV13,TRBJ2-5,CASNQLAPGETQYF,TGTGCCAGCAACCAGCTAGCGCCCGGGGAGACCCAGTACTTC
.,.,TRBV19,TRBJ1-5,CASSIGSLGNQPQHF,TGTGCCAGTAGTATAGGCAGTTTGGGCAATCAGCCCCAGCATTTT
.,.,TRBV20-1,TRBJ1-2,CSARGDYGYTF,TGCAGTGCTAGGGGGGACTATGGCTACACCTTC
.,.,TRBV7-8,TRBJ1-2,CASSPDSYSYGYTF,TGTGCCAGCAGCCCCGACAGTTACTCCTATGGCTACACCTTC
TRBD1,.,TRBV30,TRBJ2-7,CAWKWGKRDRDEQYF,TGTGCCTGGAAGTGGGGGAAGCGGGACAGGGACGAGCAGTACTTC
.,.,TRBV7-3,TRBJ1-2,CASSPQPNYGYTF,TGTGCCAGCAGCCCACAGCCGAACTATGGCTACACCTTC
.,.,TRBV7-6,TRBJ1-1,CASSIPQGEAFF,TGTGCCAGCAGCATCCCGCAGGGCGAAGCTTTCTTT
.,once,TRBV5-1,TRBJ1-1,CASSLDTLNTEAFF,TGCGCCAGCAGCTTGGACACCCTGAACACTGAAGCTTTCTTT
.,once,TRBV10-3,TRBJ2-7,CAISESSYEQYF,TGTGCCATCAGTGAGTCTTCCTACGAGCAGTACTTC
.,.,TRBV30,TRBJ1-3,CAWQFSSGNTIYF,TGTGCCTGGCAATTCAGCTCTGGAAACACCATATATTTT
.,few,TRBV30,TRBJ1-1,CAWSGSGANTEAFF,TGTGCCTGGAGTGGGTCAGGGGCGAACACTGAAGCTTTCTTT
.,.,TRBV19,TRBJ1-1,CASTLRGVTEAFF,TGTGCCAGTACCTTGAGGGGGGTCACTGAAGCTTTCTTT
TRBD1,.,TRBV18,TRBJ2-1,CASSPGGQGSEQFF,TGTGCCAGCTCACCAGGGGGACAGGGCAGTGAGCAGTTCTTC
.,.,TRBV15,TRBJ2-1,CATSNWGYNEQFF,TGTGCCACCAGCAATTGGGGATACAATGAGCAGTTCTTC
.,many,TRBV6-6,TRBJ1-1,CASSPGLGEAFF,TGTGCCAGCAGCCCCGGACTAGGGGAAGCTTTCTTT
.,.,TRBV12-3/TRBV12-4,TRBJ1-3,CASSFGGRNTIYF,TGTGCCAGCAGTTTTGGGGGGCGAAACACCATATATTTT
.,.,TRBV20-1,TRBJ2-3,CSAPYTDTQYF,TGCAGTGCGCCTTATACAGATACGCAGTATTTT
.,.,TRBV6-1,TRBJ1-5,CASSEGSNQPQHF,TGTGCCAGCAGTGAAGGAAGCAATCAGCCCCAGCATTTT
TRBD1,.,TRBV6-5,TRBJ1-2,CASSRTGDSFGYTF,TGTGCCAGCAGCCGTACAGGGGACTCTTTTGGCTACACCTTC
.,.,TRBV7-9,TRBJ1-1,CASSQKSMNTEAFF,TGTGCCAGCAGCCAAAAAAGTATGAACACTGAAGCTTTCTTT
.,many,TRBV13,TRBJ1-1,CASSPLGNTEAFF,TGTGCCAGCAGCCCACTCGGGAACACTGAAGCTTTCTTT
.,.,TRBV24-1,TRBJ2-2,CATRGGYTGELFF,TGTGCCACCCGTGGGGGGTACACCGGGGAGCTGTTTTTT
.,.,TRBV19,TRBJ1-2,CASSSQGSRYGYTF,TGTGCCAGTAGTAGCCAGGGGTCACGCTATGGCTACACCTTC
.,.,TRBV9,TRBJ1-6,CASSVGQLNSPLHF,TGTGCCAGCAGCGTAGGACAGCTCAATTCACCCCTCCACTTT